A single T cell receptor beta chain is shown here with its context. The data were taken from a study of blood T cell repertoires in COVID-19. This CDR3 contains 13 residues. V lost 4 bases to trimming and J lost 6 bases, with 11 bases between them. Per the germline V gene, CDR1 is SGHRS and CDR2 is YFSETQ. How the authors handled the data: Amplification of reference gene primers provided the estimated nucleated cell counts. Profiling relied on immunoSEQ multiplex PCR, and the TCRdb table lists in-frame clones only, not all of them. The DNA was the basis for D and trimming; V, J and clone size are from that table. The sample shows 250,000 or so clones, about four fifths of them seen only once.

The specimen sequenced was peripheral blood. This TCR derives from an elderly man with acute or convalescent COVID-19. The chain has TRBV5-1 and TRBJ2-1, with TRBD2 as a possible D gene (6 bases). CDR3 loop: CASSLQLANEQFF. The CDR3 nucleotides read TGCGCCAGCAGCCTGCAACTAGCCAATGAGCAGTTCTTC. Using reference TRBV5-1 and TRBJ2-1 for the parts outside the CDR3, the full variable domain is KAGVTQTPRYLIKTRGQQVTLSCSPISGHRSVSWYQQTPGQGLQFLFEYFSETQRNKGNFPGRFSGRQFSNSRSEMNVSTLELGDSALYLCASSLQLANEQFFGPGTRLTVL.